In this sample, the clone carrying this T cell receptor (beta chain) turned up many times. Its target is unknown. Amplified TCR beta CDR3 regions came from RNA transcripts. TCR CDR3 underwent first-round RT-PCR with the HTBI primer set. TCRdb independently ran MiXCR on the multiplex PCR reads; one entry per CDR3 protein. The sample contains about 370,000 distinct CDR3 sequences, 13% to 15% of which appear only once. The J segment lost 0 bases and the V segment lost 4 bases, leaving 3 bases of the junction unmatched. Germline values: CDR1 MNHNS, CDR2 SASEGT. CDR3 length: 15 amino acids. The sample originates from a study of T cells in Graves' hyperthyroidism and ophthalmopathy. Exclusion followed for patients with uncontrolled infection, other autoimmune disease, pregnancy or lactation. Out of around 10 ml of fresh peripheral blood came the PBMCs. Study conclusions and caveats: The model anticipated ophthalmopathy a median about six months pre-onset. Most thyroid-expanded clonotypes above 0.001 were also found in blood.

The clonotype comes from a woman aged 60-75 years with Graves' ophthalmopathy. This chain links TRBV6-1 with TRBJ1-5; 7 bases fit TRBD1. The sequencing sample was made of blood. CDR3 in amino acids: CASSGRDSSNQPQHF. CDR3 in DNA: TGTGCCAGCAGTGGTCGGGACAGTAGCAATCAGCCCCAGCATTTT.